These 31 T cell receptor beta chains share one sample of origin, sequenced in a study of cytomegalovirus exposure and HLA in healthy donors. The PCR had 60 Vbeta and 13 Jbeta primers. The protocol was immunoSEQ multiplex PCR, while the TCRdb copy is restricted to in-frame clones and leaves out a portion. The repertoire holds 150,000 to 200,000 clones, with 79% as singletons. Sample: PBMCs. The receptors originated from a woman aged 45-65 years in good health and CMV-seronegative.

The CDR3 spells CASSLKGTASYEQYF. The CDR3 region has the DNA TGTGCCAGCAGCTTGAAAGGGACAGCATCCTACGAGCAGTACTTC. The chain links TRBV5-4 to TRBJ2-7; TRBD1 matches 7 bases. The CDR3 contains 15 residues. With 1 base clipped from V and 1 base from J, the junction kept 5 bases outside the gene matches. Looked up from germline, CDR1 is SGHNT and CDR2 is YYREEE (reference sequence). The full variable domain, with the rest looked up from reference TRBV5-4 and TRBJ2-7, is ETGVTQSPTHLIKTRGQQVTLRCSSQSGHNTVSWYQQALGQGPQFIFQYYREEENGRGNFPPRFSGLQFPNYSSELNVNALELDDSALYLCASSLKGTASYEQYFGPGTRLTVT.

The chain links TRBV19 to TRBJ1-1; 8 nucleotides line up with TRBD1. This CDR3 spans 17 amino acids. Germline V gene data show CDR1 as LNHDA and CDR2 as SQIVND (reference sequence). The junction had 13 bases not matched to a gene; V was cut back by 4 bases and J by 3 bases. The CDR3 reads CASSKGSGGSGHTEAFF. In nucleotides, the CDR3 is TGTGCCAGTAGTAAGGGGTCAGGGGGCTCGGGACACACTGAAGCTTTCTTT.

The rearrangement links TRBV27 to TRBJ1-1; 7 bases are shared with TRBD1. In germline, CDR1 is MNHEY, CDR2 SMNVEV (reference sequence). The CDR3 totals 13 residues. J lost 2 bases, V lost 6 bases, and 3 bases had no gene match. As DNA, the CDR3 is TGTGCCAGCAGAAGGGACAGTAACACTGAAGCTTTCTTT. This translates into CASRRDSNTEAFF.

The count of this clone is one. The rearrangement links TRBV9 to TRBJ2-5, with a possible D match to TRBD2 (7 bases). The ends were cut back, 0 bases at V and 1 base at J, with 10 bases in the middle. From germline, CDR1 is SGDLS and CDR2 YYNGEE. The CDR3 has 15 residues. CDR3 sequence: CASSVVGGLQETQYF. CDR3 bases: TGTGCCAGCAGCGTAGTCGGGGGGCTCCAAGAGACCCAGTACTTC.

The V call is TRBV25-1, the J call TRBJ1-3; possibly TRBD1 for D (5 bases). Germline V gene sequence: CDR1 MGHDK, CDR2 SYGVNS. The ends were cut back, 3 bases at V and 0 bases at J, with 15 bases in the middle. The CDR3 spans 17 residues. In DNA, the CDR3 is TGTGCCAGCAGTGACTTCGTGCGGGGCCACTCTGGAAACACCATATATTTT. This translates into CASSDFVRGHSGNTIYF.

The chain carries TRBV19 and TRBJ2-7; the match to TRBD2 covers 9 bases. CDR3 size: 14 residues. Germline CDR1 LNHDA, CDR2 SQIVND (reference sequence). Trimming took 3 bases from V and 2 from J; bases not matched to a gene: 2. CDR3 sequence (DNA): TGTGCCAGTAGTATGTCTAGCGGGACCTACGAGCAGTACTTC. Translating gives CASSMSSGTYEQYF.

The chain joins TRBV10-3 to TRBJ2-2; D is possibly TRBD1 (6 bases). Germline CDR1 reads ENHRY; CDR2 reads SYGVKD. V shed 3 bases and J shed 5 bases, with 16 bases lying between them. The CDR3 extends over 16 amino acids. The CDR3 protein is CAISDFTGLGTGELFF. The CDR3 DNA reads TGTGCCATCAGTGATTTTACAGGGTTGGGAACCGGGGAGCTGTTTTTT.

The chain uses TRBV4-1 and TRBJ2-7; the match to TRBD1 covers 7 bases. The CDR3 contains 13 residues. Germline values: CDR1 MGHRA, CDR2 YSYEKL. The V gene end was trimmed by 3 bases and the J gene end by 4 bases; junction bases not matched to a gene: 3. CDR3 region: CASSHTTGYEQYF. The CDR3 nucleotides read TGCGCCAGCAGCCACACGACAGGGTACGAGCAGTACTTC.

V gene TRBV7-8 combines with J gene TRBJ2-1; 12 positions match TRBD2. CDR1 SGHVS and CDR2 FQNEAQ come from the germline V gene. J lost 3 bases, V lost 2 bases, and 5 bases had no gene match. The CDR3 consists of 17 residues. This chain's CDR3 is CASSLRLAGAYYNEQFF. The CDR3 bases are TGTGCCAGCAGCTTAAGACTAGCGGGGGCCTACTACAATGAGCAGTTCTTC.

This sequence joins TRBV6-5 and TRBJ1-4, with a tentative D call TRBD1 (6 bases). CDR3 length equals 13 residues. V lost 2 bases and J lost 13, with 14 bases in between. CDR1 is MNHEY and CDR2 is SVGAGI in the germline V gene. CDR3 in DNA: TGTGCCAGCAGTTACAGGGACACTTTCCCACTGTTTTTT. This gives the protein CASSYRDTFPLFF.

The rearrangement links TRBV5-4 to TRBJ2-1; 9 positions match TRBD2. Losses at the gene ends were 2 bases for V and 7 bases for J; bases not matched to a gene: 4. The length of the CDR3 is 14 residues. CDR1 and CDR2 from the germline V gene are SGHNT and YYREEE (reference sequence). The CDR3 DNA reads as TGTGCCAGCAGCTTTAGGCGGGAGGGTAATGAGCAGTTCTTC. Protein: CASSFRREGNEQFF.

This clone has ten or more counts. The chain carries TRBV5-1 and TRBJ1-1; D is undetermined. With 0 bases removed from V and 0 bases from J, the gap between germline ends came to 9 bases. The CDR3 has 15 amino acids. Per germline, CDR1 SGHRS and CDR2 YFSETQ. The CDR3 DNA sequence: TGCGCCAGCAGCTTGGGTGGAGCGATGAACACTGAAGCTTTCTTT. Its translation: CASSLGGAMNTEAFF.

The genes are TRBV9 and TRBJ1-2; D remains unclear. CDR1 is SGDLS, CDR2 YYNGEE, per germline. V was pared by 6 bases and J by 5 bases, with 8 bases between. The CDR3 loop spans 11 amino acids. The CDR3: CASIEGYGYTF. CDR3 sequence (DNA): TGTGCCAGCATCGAGGGTTATGGCTACACCTTC.

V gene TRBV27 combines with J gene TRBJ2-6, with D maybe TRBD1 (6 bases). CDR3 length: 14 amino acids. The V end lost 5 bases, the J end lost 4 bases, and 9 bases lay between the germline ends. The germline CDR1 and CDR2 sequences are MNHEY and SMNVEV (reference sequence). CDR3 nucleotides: TGTGCCAGCAGTCTAGGGACAGGGGCCAACGTCCTGACTTTC. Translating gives CASSLGTGANVLTF. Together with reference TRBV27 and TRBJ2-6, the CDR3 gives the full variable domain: EAQVTQNPRYLITVTGKKLTVTCSQNMNHEYMSWYRQDPGLGLRQIYYSMNVEVTDKGDVPEGYKVSRKEKRNFPLILESPSPNQTSLYFCASSLGTGANVLTFGAGSRLTVL.

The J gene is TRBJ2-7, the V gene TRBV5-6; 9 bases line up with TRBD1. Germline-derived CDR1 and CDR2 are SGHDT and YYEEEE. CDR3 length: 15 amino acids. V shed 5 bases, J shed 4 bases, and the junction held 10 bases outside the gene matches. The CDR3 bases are TGTGCCAGCAGACTTCCGGGACAGGGAACTTACGAGCAGTACTTC. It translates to CASRLPGQGTYEQYF.

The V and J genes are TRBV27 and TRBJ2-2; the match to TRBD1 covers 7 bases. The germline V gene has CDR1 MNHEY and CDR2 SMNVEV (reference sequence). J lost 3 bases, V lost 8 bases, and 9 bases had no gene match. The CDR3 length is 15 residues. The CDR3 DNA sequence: TGTGCCAGCGGGACCCGACAGGGTGACACCGGGGAGCTGTTTTTT. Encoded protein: CASGTRQGDTGELFF.

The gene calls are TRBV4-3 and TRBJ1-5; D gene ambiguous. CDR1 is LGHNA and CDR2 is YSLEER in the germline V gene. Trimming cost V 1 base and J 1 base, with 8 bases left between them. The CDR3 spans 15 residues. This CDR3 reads CASSQGAKSNQPQHF. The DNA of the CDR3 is TGCGCCAGCAGCCAAGGAGCCAAAAGCAATCAGCCCCAGCATTTT.

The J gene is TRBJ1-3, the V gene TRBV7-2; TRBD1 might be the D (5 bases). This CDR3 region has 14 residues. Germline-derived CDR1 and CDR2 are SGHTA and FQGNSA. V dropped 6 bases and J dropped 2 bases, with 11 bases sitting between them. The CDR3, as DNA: TGTGCCAGCAGTAGGGGAACAGCTGGAAACACCATATATTTT. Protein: CASSRGTAGNTIYF.

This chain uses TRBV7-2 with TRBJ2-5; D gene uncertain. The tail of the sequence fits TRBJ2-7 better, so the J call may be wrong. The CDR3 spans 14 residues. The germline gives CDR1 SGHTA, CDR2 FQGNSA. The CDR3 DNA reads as TGTGCCAGCAGCCCTCGATCTGCAGGCTACGAGCAGTACTTC. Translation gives CASSPRSAGYEQYF.

The CDR3 loop is CASSLIQGQETQYF. The DNA for the CDR3 is TGCGCCAGCAGCTTGATACAGGGTCAAGAGACCCAGTACTTC. This chain links TRBV5-1 with TRBJ2-5; tentatively, D is TRBD1 (6 bases). The CDR3 runs to 14 residues. CDR1 is SGHRS, CDR2 YFSETQ, per germline. The V and J ends lost 1 base and 2 bases respectively, with 9 bases between them.

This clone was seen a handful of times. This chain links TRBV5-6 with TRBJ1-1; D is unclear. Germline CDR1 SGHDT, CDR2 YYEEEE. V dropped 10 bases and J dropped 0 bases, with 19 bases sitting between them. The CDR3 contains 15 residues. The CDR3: CASRPLGGLNTEAFF. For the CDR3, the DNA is TGTGCCTCGCGTCCCCTCGGCGGCCTGAACACTGAAGCTTTCTTT.

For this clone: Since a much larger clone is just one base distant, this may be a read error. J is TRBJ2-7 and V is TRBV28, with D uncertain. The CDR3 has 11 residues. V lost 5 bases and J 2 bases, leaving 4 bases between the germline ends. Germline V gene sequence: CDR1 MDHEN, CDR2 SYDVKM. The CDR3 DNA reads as TGTGCCAGCAGTCAAACCTACGAGCAGTACTTC. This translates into CASSQTYEQYF.

The CDR3 reads CASSLTGASTNEKLFF. CDR3 nucleotides: TGTGCCAGCAGCTTGACAGGGGCTTCAACTAATGAAAAACTGTTTTTT. The rearrangement uses TRBV5-6 and TRBJ1-4; 7 bases are shared with TRBD1. The CDR3 is 16 amino acids. J was trimmed by 0 bases and V by 1 base; bases with no gene match: 3. Germline values: CDR1 SGHDT, CDR2 YYEEEE.

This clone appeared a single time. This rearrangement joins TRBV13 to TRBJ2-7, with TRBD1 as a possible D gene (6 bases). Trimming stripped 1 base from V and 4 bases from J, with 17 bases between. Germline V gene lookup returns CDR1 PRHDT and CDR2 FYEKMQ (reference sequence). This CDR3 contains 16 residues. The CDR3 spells CASSLDLTGHLYEQYF. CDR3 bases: TGTGCCAGCAGCTTAGACCTTACGGGACACCTATACGAGCAGTACTTC.

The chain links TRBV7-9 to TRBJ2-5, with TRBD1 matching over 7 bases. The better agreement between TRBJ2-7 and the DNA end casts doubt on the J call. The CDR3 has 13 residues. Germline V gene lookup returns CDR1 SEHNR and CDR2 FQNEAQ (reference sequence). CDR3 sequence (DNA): TGTGCCAGCAGTCAGACAGGGATCTACGAGCAGTACTTC. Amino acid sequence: CASSQTGIYEQYF.

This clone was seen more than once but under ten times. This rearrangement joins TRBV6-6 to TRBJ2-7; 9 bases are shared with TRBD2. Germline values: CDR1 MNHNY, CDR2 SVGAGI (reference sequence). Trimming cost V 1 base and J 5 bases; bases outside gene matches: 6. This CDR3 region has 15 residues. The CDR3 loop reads CASSYFGGRDDEQYF. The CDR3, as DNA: TGTGCCAGCAGTTACTTTGGCGGGAGGGATGACGAGCAGTACTTC.

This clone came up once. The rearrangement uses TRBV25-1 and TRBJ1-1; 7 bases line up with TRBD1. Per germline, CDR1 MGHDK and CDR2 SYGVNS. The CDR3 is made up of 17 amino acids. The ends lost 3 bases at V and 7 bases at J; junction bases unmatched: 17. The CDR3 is CASSDTRGRRDFDEAFF. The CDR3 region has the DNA TGTGCCAGCAGTGACACAAGGGGGCGACGGGACTTTGATGAAGCTTTCTTT.

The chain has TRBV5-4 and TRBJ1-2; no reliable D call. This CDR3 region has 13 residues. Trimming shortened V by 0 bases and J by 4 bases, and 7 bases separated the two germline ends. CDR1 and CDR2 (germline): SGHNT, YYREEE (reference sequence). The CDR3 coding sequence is TGTGCCAGCAGCTTGGGGTCCAGCTATGGCTACACCTTC. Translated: CASSLGSSYGYTF.

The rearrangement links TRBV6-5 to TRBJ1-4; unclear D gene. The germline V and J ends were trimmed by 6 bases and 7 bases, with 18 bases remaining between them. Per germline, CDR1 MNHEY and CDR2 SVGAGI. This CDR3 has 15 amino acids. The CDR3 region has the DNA TGTGCCAGCAGGTCTCTGACAAGAGGGAGTGAAAAACTGTTTTTT. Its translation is CASRSLTRGSEKLFF.

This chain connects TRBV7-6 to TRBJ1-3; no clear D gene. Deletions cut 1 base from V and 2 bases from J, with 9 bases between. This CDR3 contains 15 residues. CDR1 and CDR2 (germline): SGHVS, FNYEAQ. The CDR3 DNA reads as TGTGCCAGCAGCTTAGACAGAAGCCCTGGAAACACCATATATTTT. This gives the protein CASSLDRSPGNTIYF.

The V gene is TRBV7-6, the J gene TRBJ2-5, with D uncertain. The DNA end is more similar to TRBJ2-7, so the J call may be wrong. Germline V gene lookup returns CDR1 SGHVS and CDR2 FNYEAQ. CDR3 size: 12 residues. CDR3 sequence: CASSLVGTEQYF. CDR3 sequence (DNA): TGTGCCAGCAGCTTAGTGGGCACCGAGCAGTACTTC.